Shown below are 4 T cell receptor beta chains from a single sample sequenced in a study of response to subunit inactivated influenza vaccine. In TCRdb, the RT-PCR reads were re-called with MiXCR into one record per CDR3 protein. The data contain about 800,000 distinct CDR3 sequences, over 20% of them singletons. The sequenced sample was PBMCs from blood, obtained around 5 days after vaccination. The receptor set was obtained from a man in his forties or fifties who received an inactivated influenza vaccine.

The gene calls are TRBV12-3 or TRBV12-4 and TRBJ2-1, with D uncertain. The V end lost 3 bases, the J end lost 4 bases, and 7 bases lay between the germline ends. This CDR3 is 13 amino acids long. The DNA for the CDR3 is TGTGCCAGCAGTTTTTCGAGGTACAATGAGCAGTTCTTC. Residues: CASSFSRYNEQFF.

This clonotype turned up a few times. This chain links TRBV28 with TRBJ2-7; a weak D match, TRBD2 (5 bases). Trimming left V 1 base short and J 3 bases short, with 13 bases between. The CDR3 is made up of 15 amino acids. Germline V gene lookup returns CDR1 MDHEN and CDR2 SYDVKM. The CDR3 coding sequence is TGTGCCAGCAGTTTATTTCGCGGGTTCTACTACGAGCAGTACTTC. Residues: CASSLFRGFYYEQYF.

This clonotype turned up a few times. The rearrangement links TRBV27 to TRBJ2-5; D ambiguous. V was shortened by 4 bases and J by 0 bases, with 6 bases between the two germline ends. CDR1 is MNHEY, CDR2 SMNVEV, per germline (reference sequence). The CDR3 spans 13 residues. CDR3 DNA sequence: TGTGCCAGCAGTTCGGCGTACCAAGAGACCCAGTACTTC. As protein: CASSSAYQETQYF.

The chain employs TRBV28 and TRBJ2-3; no firm D call. Germline V gene data show CDR1 as MDHEN and CDR2 as SYDVKM. CDR3 length: 14 residues. The V end was cut by 6 bases, the J end by 4 bases, with 14 bases between. The CDR3 is CASSRPLRPDTQYF. CDR3 nucleotides: TGTGCCAGCAGCCGTCCTCTGCGGCCAGATACGCAGTATTTT.